The 20 T cell receptor beta chains in this list originate from one sample, sequenced in a study of shared clonotypes between healthy human individuals. Measured with immunoSEQ multiplex PCR; TCRdb has only the in-frame clones, and not every one. The sample records under 1,100,000 clones, around 76% being singletons. The sample taken for sequencing was memory CD4+ T cells sorted from blood. Subset indicated: CD45RA-negative fraction. All receptors derive from a man younger than 35 in good health.

This chain uses TRBV6-5 with TRBJ2-3, with 8 nucleotides matching TRBD1. Germline V lookup: CDR1 MNHEY, CDR2 SVGAGI. The CDR3 is made up of 14 amino acids. V gave up 5 bases and J gave up 3 bases; unmatched junction bases: 4. CDR3 sequence (DNA): TGTGCCAGCAGTGACAGGGGATTTACAGATACGCAGTATTTT. Protein: CASSDRGFTDTQYF.

CDR3: CASSESDGLTPQHF. CDR3 DNA sequence: TGTGCCAGCAGTGAAAGCGACGGGCTTACGCCCCAGCATTTT. V is TRBV6-1 and J is TRBJ1-5; no definite D call. Per germline, CDR1 MNHNS and CDR2 SASEGT. Trimming shortened V by 2 bases and J by 9 bases, and 14 bases separated the two germline ends. This CDR3 is 14 amino acids long.

Turning to this clone: Its ends do not fully match the called genes, so a read error is possible. The rearrangement links TRBV30 to TRBJ2-5; 7 nucleotides agree with TRBD2. This CDR3 region has 13 residues. Germline V gene lookup returns CDR1 GTSNPN and CDR2 SVGIG (reference sequence). CDR3 in amino acids: CAWSGTNQGTQYF. The CDR3 DNA reads as TGTGCCTGGTCCGGGACTAACCAAGGGACCCAGTACTTC.

CDR3 residues: CASSYTTGGRYEQYF. The CDR3 DNA is TGTGCCAGCAGTTATACCACAGGGGGGCGATACGAGCAGTACTTC. V is TRBV6-5 and J is TRBJ2-7, with TRBD1 matching over 8 bases. CDR3 size: 15 residues. Trimming at V came to 3 bases and at J to 4 bases, leaving 8 bases not matched to a gene. The germline gives CDR1 MNHEY, CDR2 SVGAGI.

This clone has more than one count but fewer than ten. The chain recombines TRBV5-1 with TRBJ2-2; D perhaps matches TRBD2 (5 bases). Germline CDR1 reads SGHRS; CDR2 reads YFSETQ. Trimming took 3 bases from V and 4 from J, leaving 7 bases between them. CDR3 length: 13 residues. CDR3 protein: CASSSEGTGELFF. Written as DNA, the CDR3 is TGCGCCAGCAGCTCCGAGGGCACCGGGGAGCTGTTTTTT.

The V gene is TRBV27, the J gene TRBJ1-5, with TRBD1 as a possible D gene (5 bases). The V and J ends lost 0 bases and 7 bases respectively, with 16 bases between them. This CDR3 is built from 16 residues. From germline, CDR1 is MNHEY and CDR2 SMNVEV (reference sequence). CDR3 residues: CASSLSGLVGGQPQHF. The CDR3 DNA reads TGTGCCAGCAGTTTATCGGGACTGGTGGGAGGGCAGCCCCAGCATTTT.

The V and J genes are TRBV9 and TRBJ1-4, with TRBD1 matching over 8 bases. Germline assignment: CDR1 SGDLS and CDR2 YYNGEE. The CDR3 totals 17 residues. The junction had 16 bases not matched to a gene; V was cut back by 4 bases and J by 8 bases. The CDR3 bases are TGTGCCAGCAGCCCTTACCTCGGACAGGGAGGGGAAGAAAAACTGTTTTTT. It is translated as CASSPYLGQGGEEKLFF.

The chain joins TRBV5-6 to TRBJ2-1; 13 bases line up with TRBD2. The CDR3 consists of 16 residues. V lost 0 bases and J lost 8; bases outside the gene matches: 5. Germline V gene data show CDR1 as SGHDT and CDR2 as YYEEEE. In nucleotides, the CDR3 is TGTGCCAGCAGCTTGGATACTAGCGGGGGGGCTGATGAGCAGTTCTTC. This encodes CASSLDTSGGADEQFF. Together with reference TRBV5-6 and TRBJ2-1, the CDR3 gives the full variable domain: DAGVTQSPTHLIKTRGQQVTLRCSPKSGHDTVSWYQQALGQGPQFIFQYYEEEERQRGNFPDRFSGHQFPNYSSELNVNALLLGDSALYLCASSLDTSGGADEQFFGPGTRLTVL.

The chain couples TRBV30 to TRBJ2-3; possible D gene TRBD2, 6 bases. Germline assignment: CDR1 GTSNPN and CDR2 SVGIG (reference sequence). The CDR3 spans 13 residues. Trimming left V 3 bases short and J 5 bases short, with 12 bases between. In nucleotides, the CDR3 is TGTGCCTGGAGCCCGGGGGACGGAGATACGCAGTATTTT. Translated, it gives CAWSPGDGDTQYF.

V gene TRBV7-2 combines with J gene TRBJ2-1; tentative D call: TRBD1 (5 bases). The length of the CDR3 is 15 residues. Trimming cost V 5 bases and J 4 bases, with 15 bases left between them. CDR1 is SGHTA and CDR2 is FQGNSA in the germline V gene. CDR3 region: CASSPDSREYNEQFF. The CDR3 DNA follows: TGTGCCAGCAGCCCCGACAGCCGCGAATACAATGAGCAGTTCTTC. Based on the CDR3 plus reference TRBV7-2 and TRBJ2-1, the full variable domain is GAGVSQSPSNKVTEKGKDVELRCDPISGHTALYWYRQSLGQGLEFLIYFQGNSAPDKSGLPSDRFSAERTGGSVSTLTIQRTQQEDSAVYLCASSPDSREYNEQFFGPGTRLTVL.

Here the CDR3 reads CASSISIYNEQFF. Written as DNA, the CDR3 is TGTGCCAGCAGTATTAGTATCTACAATGAGCAGTTCTTC. The rearrangement links TRBV27 to TRBJ2-1; no definite D call. Trimming removed 5 bases from V and 3 bases from J, with 8 bases in between. Per germline, CDR1 MNHEY and CDR2 SMNVEV (reference sequence). This CDR3 has 13 amino acids.

The chain has TRBV15 and TRBJ2-3; D is uncertain. The CDR3 extends over 13 amino acids. Germline loops: CDR1 LNHNV, CDR2 YYDKDF (reference sequence). Between the trimmed V and J ends, which lost 1 base and 1 base, there was a span of 3 bases. The CDR3 region is CATSRAGTDTQYF. CDR3 in DNA: TGTGCCACCAGCAGAGCTGGCACAGATACGCAGTATTTT.

V gene TRBV5-1 combines with J gene TRBJ1-1, with 9 bases lining up with TRBD1. Germline CDR1 and CDR2: SGHRS and YFSETQ. Losses at the gene ends were 5 bases for V and 1 base for J; bases not matched to a gene: 6. This CDR3 comprises 15 residues. This CDR3 reads CASRPRDRENTEAFF. CDR3 nucleotide sequence: TGCGCCAGCAGACCCCGGGACAGGGAGAACACTGAAGCTTTCTTT.

This clone was found a few times. In DNA, the CDR3 is TGTGCCAGCAGCCCCTTGCCCGTTAGCTCCTACAATGAGCAGTTCTTC. Amino acid sequence: CASSPLPVSSYNEQFF. The V call is TRBV7-2, the J call TRBJ2-1; the D is unclear. CDR3 length: 16 residues. Trimming took off 5 bases at V and 0 bases at J, with 14 bases between the two ends. Per the germline V gene, CDR1 is SGHTA and CDR2 is FQGNSA. The entire variable domain, with the rest obtained from reference TRBV7-2 and TRBJ2-1, is as follows: GAGVSQSPSNKVTEKGKDVELRCDPISGHTALYWYRQSLGQGLEFLIYFQGNSAPDKSGLPSDRFSAERTGGSVSTLTIQRTQQEDSAVYLCASSPLPVSSYNEQFFGPGTRLTVL.

The chain has TRBV2 and TRBJ2-5; TRBD2 matches at 7 bases. Germline CDR1 and CDR2: SNHLY and FYNNEI. After removal of 1 base from V and 2 bases from J, the junction contained 1 base not matched to a gene. The CDR3 is 14 amino acids. CDR3 sequence: CASSEGTRQETQYF. CDR3 nucleotides: TGTGCCAGCAGTGAAGGGACTAGACAAGAGACCCAGTACTTC.

The count of this clone is one. Here the CDR3 reads CAWADVRGFSYEQYF. DNA of the CDR3: TGTGCCTGGGCAGATGTACGGGGGTTCTCCTACGAGCAGTACTTC. V usage is TRBV30 and J usage is TRBJ2-7, with a tentative D call TRBD2 (6 bases). Trimming took off 5 bases at V and 0 bases at J, with 17 bases between the two ends. The CDR3 totals 15 residues. Germline CDR1 GTSNPN, CDR2 SVGIG (reference sequence). Drawing the rest from reference TRBV30 and TRBJ2-7, the complete variable domain is SQTIHQWPATLVQPVGSPLSLECTVEGTSNPNLYWYRQAAGRGLQLLFYSVGIGQISSEVPQNLSASRPQDRQFILSSKKLLLSDSGFYLCAWADVRGFSYEQYFGPGTRLTVT.

The chain joins TRBV21-1 to TRBJ1-5; the table assigns TRBD1, which was not confirmed against the DNA. TRBV21-1 is shown as a pseudogene. The CDR3 sequence is 16 residues long. The CDR3 region has the DNA TGTGCCAGCAGCAAAGCGCTCAACAGGGACAATCAGCCCCAGCATTTT. It encodes CASSKALNRDNQPQHF.

This clone appeared a few times. The rearrangement uses TRBV7-2 and TRBJ2-2; 8 bases line up with TRBD2. Losses at the gene ends were 2 bases for V and 2 bases for J; bases not matched to a gene: 10. The length of the CDR3 is 18 residues. Per the germline V gene, CDR1 is SGHTA and CDR2 is FQGNSA. CDR3 region: CASSLMALAGGNTGELFF. The CDR3 DNA follows: TGTGCCAGCAGCTTAATGGCCCTGGCGGGAGGAAACACCGGGGAGCTGTTTTTT.

CDR3: CASSRTDTQYF. The CDR3 DNA sequence: TGTGCCAGCAGTAGGACGGATACGCAGTATTTT. The chain couples TRBV6-5 to TRBJ2-3, with unresolved D. Trimming stripped 5 bases from V and 6 bases from J, with 6 bases between. This CDR3 comprises 11 residues. CDR1 and CDR2 (germline): MNHEY, SVGAGI.

This clone occurred once. Written as DNA, the CDR3 is TGTGCCAGCAGCCTCAGGGTCGGCCACGAGCAGTACTTC. Protein sequence: CASSLRVGHEQYF. The chain couples TRBV5-5 to TRBJ2-7; D is possibly TRBD1 (5 bases). V was shortened by 4 bases and J by 5 bases, with 13 bases between the two germline ends. Germline CDR1 is SGHKS and CDR2 is YYEKEE (reference sequence). The CDR3 contains 13 residues.